This TCR beta chain emerged from a study of beta chain features in type 1 diabetes. V was trimmed by 2 bases and J by 4 bases, leaving 16 bases between them. The CDR3 totals 16 residues. Looked up from germline, CDR1 is SGHTA and CDR2 is FQGTGA. What was sequenced were expressed TCRB transcripts, since all of the isolated RNA had been reverse transcribed. Profiled with immunoSEQ multiplex PCR; TCRdb holds only in-frame clones, not every one. The data show over 700,000 clones, roughly 15% seen once. J is TRBJ2-3 and V is TRBV7-3; tentative D call: TRBD2 (5 bases). The specimen was naive CD4+ T cells from blood. The TCR was taken from a woman between 18 and 29 years old in good health. The CDR3 protein is CASSLVASPRADTQYF. The CDR3 DNA is TGTGCCAGCAGCTTAGTGGCCTCCCCGAGGGCAGATACGCAGTATTTT.